What follows are 11 T cell receptor beta chains derived from one specimen sequenced in a study of PD-1 blockade in classical Hodgkin lymphoma. Noted time point: newly diagnosed, previously untreated cHL patient sample. Thawed PBMCs were the source of CD4+ T cells, purified by magnetic negative selection. The protocol was immunoSEQ multiplex PCR, while the TCRdb copy is restricted to in-frame clones and leaves out a portion. The sample includes 20,000 to 25,000 clones, less than 95% seen only once; the top ten take approximately 0.53%. The sequencing sample was made of CD4+ T cells from blood. The receptors were sampled from a human donor with classical Hodgkin lymphoma.

This clone was found a few times. The gene calls are TRBV5-4 and TRBJ2-5; no definite D call. The V gene lost 0 bases and the J gene lost 2 bases, with 8 bases spanning the gap. The length of the CDR3 is 14 residues. The V gene's germline CDR1 is SGHNT and CDR2 YYREEE (reference sequence). CDR3 sequence (DNA): TGTGCCAGCAGCTTGGACCCCGGGCAAGAGACCCAGTACTTC. Translation: CASSLDPGQETQYF.

This clone has just one count. V is TRBV6-1 and J is TRBJ1-1; no firm D call. This CDR3 is built from 13 residues. Germline lookup yields CDR1 MNHNS and CDR2 SASEGT. Between the trimmed V and J ends, which lost 3 bases and 3 bases, there was a span of 8 bases. DNA of the CDR3: TGTGCCAGCAGTGACGAATTTTACACTGAAGCTTTCTTT. Amino acid sequence: CASSDEFYTEAFF.

The table lists this clone with a count of one. Written as DNA, the CDR3 is TGTGCCAGCAGTGACCATCAGCCGAACACCGGGGAGCTGTTTTTT. This translates into CASSDHQPNTGELFF. The gene calls are TRBV25-1 and TRBJ2-2; D ambiguous. Deletions cut 3 bases from V and 0 bases from J, with 8 bases between. Germline CDR1 and CDR2: MGHDK and SYGVNS. This CDR3 comprises 15 residues.

The rearrangement joins TRBV6-5 to TRBJ2-1; D call uncertain. Trimming took off 0 bases at V and 6 bases at J, with 9 bases between the two ends. Germline CDR1 is MNHEY and CDR2 is SVGAGI. This CDR3 contains 14 residues. CDR3 sequence (DNA): TGTGCCAGCAGTTACTCGAGAGTAGCCAATGAGCAGTTCTTC. It is translated as CASSYSRVANEQFF.

The chain is built from TRBV28 and TRBJ1-3; D gene uncertain. The V end lost 7 bases, the J end lost 2 bases, and 12 bases lay between the germline ends. The CDR3 length is 14 residues. Per germline, CDR1 MDHEN and CDR2 SYDVKM. The CDR3 coding sequence is TGTGCCAGCAACCTAGCCGGGGCTGGAAACACCATATATTTT. Protein sequence: CASNLAGAGNTIYF.

The J gene is TRBJ1-1, the V gene TRBV18; 10 bases fit TRBD1. This CDR3 spans 16 amino acids. J lost 2 bases, V lost 3 bases, and 6 bases had no gene match. Germline loops: CDR1 KGHSH, CDR2 LQKENI. CDR3 DNA sequence: TGTGCCAGCTCACCGACACGGGACAGGGGAAACACTGAAGCTTTCTTT. The encoded protein is CASSPTRDRGNTEAFF.

The chain uses TRBV7-2 and TRBJ2-2, with D maybe TRBD1 (7 bases). Germline V gene lookup returns CDR1 SGHTA and CDR2 FQGNSA. The CDR3 loop spans 18 amino acids. V gave up 5 bases and J gave up 1 base, with 20 bases separating them. Written as DNA, the CDR3 is TGTGCCAGCAGCCAACGGGCCCAGGGGGGCTTGAACACCGGGGAGCTGTTTTTT. Its translation is CASSQRAQGGLNTGELFF. Combining the CDR3 with reference TRBV7-2 and TRBJ2-2 gives the whole variable domain GAGVSQSPSNKVTEKGKDVELRCDPISGHTALYWYRQSLGQGLEFLIYFQGNSAPDKSGLPSDRFSAERTGGSVSTLTIQRTQQEDSAVYLCASSQRAQGGLNTGELFFGEGSRLTVL.

This clone was counted once. The rearrangement links TRBV7-2 to TRBJ2-1, with D uncertain. V was trimmed by 2 bases and J by 0 bases, leaving 5 bases between them. CDR1 and CDR2 from the germline V gene are SGHTA and FQGNSA. The CDR3 contains 14 residues. CDR3 sequence reads: CASSLSGSYNEQFF. The CDR3 bases are TGTGCCAGCAGCTTATCGGGCTCCTACAATGAGCAGTTCTTC. Variable domain in full (rest from reference TRBV7-2 and TRBJ2-1): GAGVSQSPSNKVTEKGKDVELRCDPISGHTALYWYRQSLGQGLEFLIYFQGNSAPDKSGLPSDRFSAERTGGSVSTLTIQRTQQEDSAVYLCASSLSGSYNEQFFGPGTRLTVL.

The chain recombines TRBV19 with TRBJ2-2; D not certain. The CDR3 spans 13 residues. V lost 3 bases and J lost 4, with 6 bases in between. Germline V gene lookup returns CDR1 LNHDA and CDR2 SQIVND (reference sequence). CDR3: CASSIWSTGELFF. CDR3 sequence (DNA): TGTGCCAGTAGTATCTGGTCCACCGGGGAGCTGTTTTTT.

The chain joins TRBV29-1 to TRBJ2-5, with D hard to call. CDR1 is SQVTM and CDR2 is ANQGSEA in the germline V gene. Trimming left V 7 bases short and J 3 bases short, with 9 bases between. The CDR3 consists of 11 residues. The CDR3 DNA follows: TGCAGCGCCCTCCCGGAAGAGACCCAGTACTTC. Translation: CSALPEETQYF.

The CDR3: CASSLGVYEQYF. DNA of the CDR3: TGTGCCAGCAGCTTGGGGGTATACGAGCAGTACTTC. The rearrangement links TRBV5-6 to TRBJ2-7, with no clear D. V was pared by 0 bases and J by 4 bases, with 5 bases between. Germline assignment: CDR1 SGHDT and CDR2 YYEEEE. This CDR3 spans 12 amino acids.